One sample yielded the 22 T cell receptor beta chains listed below, sequenced in a study of cytomegalovirus exposure and HLA in healthy donors. TCRdb keeps only in-frame clones here, not all; method: immunoSEQ multiplex PCR. This table holds 90,000 to 150,000 clones, 85% to 90% found once. The sample consisted of PBMCs. The receptors were gathered from a woman aged 25 to 39 in good health and CMV-seronegative.

V usage is TRBV27 and J usage is TRBJ1-1; D is uncertain. Per germline, CDR1 MNHEY and CDR2 SMNVEV (reference sequence). The V end lost 5 bases, the J end lost 7 bases, and 17 bases lay between the germline ends. This CDR3 is 14 amino acids long. CDR3 DNA: TGTGCCAGCAGTCTTTACCTCGATGGCAGTGAAGCTTTCTTT. Residues: CASSLYLDGSEAFF.

The chain is built from TRBV6-5 and TRBJ1-1; 7 bases line up with TRBD1. V was clipped by 5 bases and J by 1 base; unmatched bases: 4. The germline V gene encodes CDR1 MNHEY and CDR2 SVGAGI. The CDR3 totals 14 residues. The chain's CDR3 is CASSPRQGNTEAFF. As DNA, the CDR3 is TGTGCCAGCAGTCCCCGACAGGGGAACACTGAAGCTTTCTTT.

V and J are TRBV5-4 and TRBJ2-2; 11 nucleotides align to TRBD1. Germline CDR1 and CDR2: SGHNT and YYREEE (reference sequence). CDR3 size: 18 residues. The V segment lost 1 base and the J segment 4 bases; nucleotides outside the gene matches: 9. As DNA, the CDR3 is TGTGCCAGCAGCTTGCCCACCCCCGGGACAGGGGGCACCGGGGAGCTGTTTTTT. Amino acid sequence: CASSLPTPGTGGTGELFF.

In its sample, this clone was seen once. This sequence joins TRBV5-6 and TRBJ2-7; D is perhaps TRBD2 (7 bases). The V and J ends lost 0 bases and 1 base respectively, with 14 bases between them. This CDR3 region has 16 residues. The germline V gene has CDR1 SGHDT and CDR2 YYEEEE. The CDR3 region has the DNA TGTGCCAGCAGCTTGGGGGGCGGGGGCCTTTCCTACGAGCAGTACTTC. This sequence encodes CASSLGGGGLSYEQYF.

V and J are TRBV4-3 and TRBJ2-2; 13 bases fit TRBD2. The CDR3 totals 20 residues. With V trimmed by 1 base and J by 8 bases, 16 bases remained unmatched. From germline, CDR1 is LGHNA and CDR2 YSLEER. For the CDR3, the DNA is TGCGCCAGCAGCCAAGCCCCCGCCCCGACTAGCGGGGGGTCCGGAGGGGAGCTGTTTTTT. Its translation is CASSQAPAPTSGGSGGELFF.

V is TRBV11-2 and J is TRBJ2-1, with D perhaps matching TRBD2 (7 bases). CDR3 size: 16 residues. Between the trimmed V and J ends, which lost 1 base and 3 bases, there was a span of 13 bases. Germline V lookup: CDR1 SGHAT, CDR2 FQNNGV. The CDR3 here is CASSLVGGGHYNEQFF. The CDR3 DNA follows: TGTGCCAGCAGCTTAGTGGGCGGGGGCCACTACAATGAGCAGTTCTTC. The whole variable domain, filled in from reference TRBV11-2 and TRBJ2-1, reads EAGVAQSPRYKIIEKRQSVAFWCNPISGHATLYWYQQILGQGPKLLIQFQNNGVVDDSQLPKDRFSAERLKGVDSTLKIQPAKLEDSAVYLCASSLVGGGHYNEQFFGPGTRLTVL.

The chain employs TRBV18 and TRBJ2-3, with 8 positions matching TRBD1. From germline, CDR1 is KGHSH and CDR2 LQKENI. Unmatched junction bases numbered 14, after V lost 5 bases and J lost 1 base. The CDR3 spans 18 residues. DNA of the CDR3: TGTGCCAGCTCAATTGGAAAGCAGGGGGCGCAAGGCACAGATACGCAGTATTTT. Its translation is CASSIGKQGAQGTDTQYF.

The gene calls are TRBV15 and TRBJ1-1; D ambiguous. CDR1 is LNHNV and CDR2 is YYDKDF in the germline V gene (reference sequence). This CDR3 comprises 14 residues. Trimming took off 0 bases at V and 11 bases at J, with 16 bases between the two ends. CDR3 in amino acids: CATSRDRTGMGAFF. CDR3 bases: TGTGCCACCAGCAGAGATCGTACGGGGATGGGGGCTTTCTTT. Together with reference TRBV15 and TRBJ1-1, the CDR3 gives the full variable domain: DAMVIQNPRYQVTQFGKPVTLSCSQTLNHNVMYWYQQKSSQAPKLLFHYYDKDFNNEADTPDNFQSRRPNTSFCFLDIRSPGLGDTAMYLCATSRDRTGMGAFFGQGTRLTVV.

This clone was detected only once. The V gene is TRBV7-2, the J gene TRBJ1-4; 9 bases agree with TRBD1. The CDR3 length is 16 residues. Looked up from germline, CDR1 is SGHTA and CDR2 is FQGNSA. J was trimmed by 5 bases and V by 1 base; bases with no gene match: 5. As DNA, the CDR3 is TGTGCCAGCAGCTTAGTTTCGGGGACAGGGAATGAAAAACTGTTTTTT. Translation gives CASSLVSGTGNEKLFF.

This sequence joins TRBV13 and TRBJ1-2; unclear D gene. V gave up 1 base and J gave up 4 bases, with 16 bases separating them. Germline V lookup: CDR1 PRHDT, CDR2 FYEKMQ (reference sequence). This CDR3 is built from 16 residues. DNA of the CDR3: TGTGCCAGCAGCTTAGTTGGCGGGGAAGCCCGCTATGGCTACACCTTC. Translating it yields CASSLVGGEARYGYTF.

The chain links TRBV28 to TRBJ2-5, with 8 nucleotides matching TRBD2. This CDR3 has 15 residues. Germline V gene data show CDR1 as MDHEN and CDR2 as SYDVKM. Losses at the gene ends were 3 bases for V and 2 bases for J; bases not matched to a gene: 5. DNA of the CDR3: TGTGCCAGCAGTTTCACGGGGGGGAGGCAAGAGACCCAGTACTTC. This codes for CASSFTGGRQETQYF. The variable domain in full, with the rest retrieved from reference TRBV28 and TRBJ2-5, is DVKVTQSSRYLVKRTGEKVFLECVQDMDHENMFWYRQDPGLGLRLIYFSYDVKMKEKGDIPEGYSVSREKKERFSLILESASTNQTSMYLCASSFTGGRQETQYFGPGTRLLVL.

The chain has TRBV4-3 and TRBJ1-4; D remains unclear. Germline V lookup: CDR1 LGHNA, CDR2 YSLEER. The CDR3 runs to 16 residues. V lost 0 bases and J lost 5, with 13 bases in between. The DNA for the CDR3 is TGCGCCAGCAGCCAAGATGGACGGGGAGGCAATGAAAAACTGTTTTTT. It is translated as CASSQDGRGGNEKLFF.

This clone was observed once. The chain links TRBV6-5 to TRBJ1-6, with a possible D match to TRBD1 (6 bases). V was cut by 8 bases and J by 0 bases, with 11 bases left in between. The germline gives CDR1 MNHEY, CDR2 SVGAGI. CDR3 length: 15 amino acids. DNA of the CDR3: TGTGCCAGCGGCACAGGGAGCTCCTATAATTCACCCCTCCACTTT. Its protein product is CASGTGSSYNSPLHF.

V usage is TRBV2 and J usage is TRBJ1-1; possibly TRBD1 for D (6 bases). The length of the CDR3 is 14 residues. Germline-derived CDR1 and CDR2 are SNHLY and FYNNEI. V shed 6 bases and J shed 1 base, with 12 bases lying between them. In nucleotides, the CDR3 is TGTGCCAGCAGGTTGACAGGTCGGAACACTGAAGCTTTCTTT. Amino acid sequence: CASRLTGRNTEAFF. Drawing the rest from reference TRBV2 and TRBJ1-1, the complete variable domain is EPEVTQTPSHQVTQMGQEVILRCVPISNHLYFYWYRQILGQKVEFLVSFYNNEISEKSEIFDDQFSVERPDGSNFTLKIRSTKLEDSAMYFCASRLTGRNTEAFFGQGTRLTVV.

This chain links TRBV19 with TRBJ1-2; D unclear. Trimming removed 3 bases from V and 2 bases from J, with 7 bases in between. This CDR3 contains 13 residues. The germline V gene encodes CDR1 LNHDA and CDR2 SQIVND (reference sequence). CDR3 sequence (DNA): TGTGCCAGTAGTATTGGCCTCAACTATGGCTACACCTTC. This encodes CASSIGLNYGYTF. Filled out from reference TRBV19 and TRBJ1-2, the complete variable domain reads DGGITQSPKYLFRKEGQNVTLSCEQNLNHDAMYWYRQDPGQGLRLIYYSQIVNDFQKGDIAEGYSVSREKKESFPLTVTSAQKNPTAFYLCASSIGLNYGYTFGSGTRLTVV.

This clone was seen just once. The V and J genes are TRBV9 and TRBJ1-6; D is possibly TRBD1 (5 bases). CDR1 SGDLS and CDR2 YYNGEE come from the germline V gene. Trimming removed 0 bases from V and 3 bases from J, with 10 bases in between. This CDR3 contains 16 residues. The CDR3 DNA is TGTGCCAGCAGCGTAGATGGGGGGGACTATAATTCACCCCTCCACTTT. It codes for CASSVDGGDYNSPLHF.

This sequence joins TRBV7-2 and TRBJ2-5; the D gene is possibly TRBD2 (5 bases). CDR3 length: 13 residues. V shed 5 bases and J shed 5 bases, with 12 bases lying between them. CDR1 is SGHTA and CDR2 is FQGNSA in the germline V gene. In DNA form, the CDR3 reads TGTGCCAGCAGCGCCCTCGGCGGGGAGACCCAGTACTTC. Translated, it gives CASSALGGETQYF.

This clone was observed a few times. This chain uses TRBV5-6 with TRBJ2-7; 8 bases fit TRBD2. Germline trimming cut 3 bases from V and 2 bases from J; bases unmatched to any gene: 4. CDR1 is SGHDT, CDR2 YYEEEE, per germline. The CDR3 is 14 amino acids. CDR3 sequence reads: CASSSGRGAYEQYF. The DNA of the CDR3 is TGTGCCAGCAGCTCCGGGAGGGGAGCCTACGAGCAGTACTTC.

The V and J genes are TRBV30 and TRBJ2-5; TRBD2 aligns across 9 bases. Trimming removed 0 bases from V and 4 bases from J; junction bases left unmatched: 12. This CDR3 spans 17 amino acids. In germline, CDR1 is GTSNPN, CDR2 SVGIG (reference sequence). The CDR3 DNA sequence: TGTGCCTGGAGTGTAGGTGATGGGAGAGCGGGGGGAGAGACCCAGTACTTC. Its translation: CAWSVGDGRAGGETQYF.

In this sample, this clone turned up once. This sequence joins TRBV27 and TRBJ2-1; 8 bases align to TRBD2. CDR3 length: 16 amino acids. J was trimmed by 5 bases and V by 0 bases; bases with no gene match: 6. The germline gives CDR1 MNHEY, CDR2 SMNVEV (reference sequence). CDR3 nucleotides: TGTGCCAGCAGTTTATCTAGCGGGGAGTTACACAATGAGCAGTTCTTC. Protein product: CASSLSSGELHNEQFF.

The V call is TRBV7-9, the J call TRBJ1-2, with TRBD1 matching over 8 bases. Trimming took 1 base from V and 7 from J; bases not matched to a gene: 8. This CDR3 is 15 amino acids long. Germline CDR1 reads SEHNR; CDR2 reads FQNEAQ (reference sequence). This CDR3 is CASSLEGAGGSGYTF. CDR3 nucleotide sequence: TGTGCCAGCAGCTTAGAAGGGGCAGGGGGCAGTGGCTACACCTTC.

This chain uses TRBV9 with TRBJ2-2; possible D gene TRBD2, 6 bases. Germline CDR1 is SGDLS and CDR2 is YYNGEE. CDR3 length: 16 amino acids. Trimming removed 3 bases from V and 7 bases from J, with 19 bases in between. The CDR3 bases are TGTGCCAGCAGCGAAGGACTATCGGCAAGCGGCGGGGAGCTGTTTTTT. It codes for CASSEGLSASGGELFF.